Sequencing of this T cell receptor (beta chain) was carried out in a study of T cell clonality in common variable immunodeficiency. Study-level findings and limits: Links between repertoire features and CVID complications were heterogeneity-limited. Common variable immunodeficiency TCR beta sequences reportedly had fewer deletions and N-nucleotide insertions.

Here immunoSEQ multiplex PCR was the method, and the copy in TCRdb shows in-frame clones only, minus some. This sample carries tens of thousands of clones, none of them present only once. CDR3 size: 13 residues. V shed 5 bases and J shed 4 bases, with 12 bases lying between them. Germline V gene data show CDR1 as DFQATT and CDR2 as SNEGSKA (reference sequence). In this sample, this clone turned up many times. Its antigen is currently unknown. The read gets to within 3 residues of the CDR3 end, and the germline J gene fills in the rest. The receptor was isolated from a human donor with common variable immunodeficiency. This chain joins TRBV20-1 and TRBJ2-1, with D perhaps TRBD1 (5 bases). The sequenced sample was peripheral blood mononuclear cells. The part of the CDR3 DNA that was read is TGCAGTGCTGCCCCGGACACATACAATGAG. Translation gives CSAAPDTYNE. The whole CDR3 sequence is CSAAPDTYNEQFF.